Included here is one TCR beta chain sequence, with context. These data are taken from a study of OX40 agonist ivuxolimab in advanced cancers. Study as a whole: Ivuxolimab, an agonistic anti-OX40 (CD134) antibody, was given to patients.

Trimming shortened V by 1 base and J by 2 bases, and 10 bases separated the two germline ends. The germline V gene encodes CDR1 LGHNT and CDR2 FRNRAP. The CDR3 sequence is 15 residues long. Sequencing was performed with immunoSEQ multiplex PCR; in TCRdb, only in-frame clones are kept and a portion is missing. In the table there are fewer than 200,000 clones, approximately 94% of which are singletons. This chain links TRBV12-5 with TRBJ2-3; tentatively, D is TRBD1 or TRBD2 (6 bases each). This receptor was taken from an adult with an advanced solid tumor such as melanoma, head and neck, liver or kidney cancer. The input for sequencing was CD4+ or CD8+ T cells sorted from blood, taken in a trial of the OX40 agonist ivuxolimab. CDR3: CASGLGGATTDTQYF. The CDR3 nucleotides are TGTGCTAGTGGTTTGGGGGGGGCCACCACAGATACGCAGTATTTT.